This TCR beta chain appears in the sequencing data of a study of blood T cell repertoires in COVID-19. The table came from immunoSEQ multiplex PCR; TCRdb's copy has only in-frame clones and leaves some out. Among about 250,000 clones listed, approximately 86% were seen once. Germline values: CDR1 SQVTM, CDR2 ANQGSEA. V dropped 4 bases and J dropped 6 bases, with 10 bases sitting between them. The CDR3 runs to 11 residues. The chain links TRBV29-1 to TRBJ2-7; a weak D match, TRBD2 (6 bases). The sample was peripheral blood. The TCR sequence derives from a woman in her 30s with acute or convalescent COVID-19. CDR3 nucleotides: TGCAGCGTTGGAGGAGGGTTCGAGCAGTACTTC. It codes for CSVGGGFEQYF.